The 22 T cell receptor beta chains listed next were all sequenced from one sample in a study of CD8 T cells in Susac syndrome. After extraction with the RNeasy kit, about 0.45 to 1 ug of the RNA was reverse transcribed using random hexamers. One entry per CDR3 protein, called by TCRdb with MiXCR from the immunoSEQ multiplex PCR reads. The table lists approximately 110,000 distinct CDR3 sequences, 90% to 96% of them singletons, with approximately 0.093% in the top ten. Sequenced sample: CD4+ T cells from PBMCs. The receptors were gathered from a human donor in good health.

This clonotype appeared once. This CDR3 is CSVHRGGEQYF. CDR3 coding DNA: TGCAGCGTACACAGGGGGGGCGAGCAGTACTTC. The V call is TRBV29-1, the J call TRBJ2-7, with D perhaps matching TRBD1 (8 bases). Trimming took off 6 bases at V and 6 bases at J, with 12 bases between the two ends. The germline V gene has CDR1 SQVTM and CDR2 ANQGSEA. The CDR3 sequence is 11 residues long.

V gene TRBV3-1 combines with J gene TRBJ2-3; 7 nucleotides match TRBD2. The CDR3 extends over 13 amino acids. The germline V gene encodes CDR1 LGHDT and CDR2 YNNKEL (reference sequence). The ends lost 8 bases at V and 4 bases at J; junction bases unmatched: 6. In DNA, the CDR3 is TGTGCCAGCGGACGGGGAGGGGCAGATACGCAGTATTTT. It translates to CASGRGGADTQYF.

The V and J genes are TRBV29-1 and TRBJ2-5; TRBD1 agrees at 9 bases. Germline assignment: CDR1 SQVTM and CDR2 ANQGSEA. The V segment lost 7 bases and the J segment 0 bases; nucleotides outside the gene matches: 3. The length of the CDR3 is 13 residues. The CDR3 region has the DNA TGCAGCGCCGGACAGGGGAACCAAGAGACCCAGTACTTC. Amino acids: CSAGQGNQETQYF. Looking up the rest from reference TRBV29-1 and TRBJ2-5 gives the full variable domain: SAVISQKPSRDICQRGTSLTIQCQVDSQVTMMFWYRQQPGQSLTLIATANQGSEATYESGFVIDKFPISRPNLTFSTLTVSNMSPEDSSIYLCSAGQGNQETQYFGPGTRLLVL.

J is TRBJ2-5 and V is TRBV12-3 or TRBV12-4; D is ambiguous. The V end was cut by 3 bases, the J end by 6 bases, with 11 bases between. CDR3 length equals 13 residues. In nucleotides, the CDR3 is TGTGCCAGCAGTTTGGACGATGGGAAGACCCAGTACTTC. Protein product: CASSLDDGKTQYF.

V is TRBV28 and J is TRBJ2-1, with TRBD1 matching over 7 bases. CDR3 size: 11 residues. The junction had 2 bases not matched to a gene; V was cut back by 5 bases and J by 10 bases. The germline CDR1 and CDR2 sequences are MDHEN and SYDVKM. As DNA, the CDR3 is TGTGCCAGCAGTCCCAGGGGGGAGCAGTTCTTC. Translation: CASSPRGEQFF.

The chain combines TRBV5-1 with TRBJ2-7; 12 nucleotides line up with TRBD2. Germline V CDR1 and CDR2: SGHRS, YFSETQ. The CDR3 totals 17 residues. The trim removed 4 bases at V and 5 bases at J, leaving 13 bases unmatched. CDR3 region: CASSRGRTSGELDEQYF. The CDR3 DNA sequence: TGCGCCAGCAGCAGGGGAAGGACTAGCGGGGAATTGGACGAGCAGTACTTC.

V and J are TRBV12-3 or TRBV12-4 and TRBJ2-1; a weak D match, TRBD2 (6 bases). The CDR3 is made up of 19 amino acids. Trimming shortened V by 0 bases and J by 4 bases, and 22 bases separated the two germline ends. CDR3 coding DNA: TGTGCCAGCAGTTTAGCGCTGGTAGGCGGGGCGGTAGGGTACAATGAGCAGTTCTTC. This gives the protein CASSLALVGGAVGYNEQFF.

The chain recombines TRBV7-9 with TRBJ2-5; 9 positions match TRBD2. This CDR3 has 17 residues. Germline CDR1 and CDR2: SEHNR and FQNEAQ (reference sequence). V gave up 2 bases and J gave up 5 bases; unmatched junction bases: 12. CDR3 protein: CASSLMAAGGPSETQYF. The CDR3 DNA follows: TGTGCCAGCAGCTTAATGGCGGCGGGAGGGCCTTCGGAGACCCAGTACTTC.

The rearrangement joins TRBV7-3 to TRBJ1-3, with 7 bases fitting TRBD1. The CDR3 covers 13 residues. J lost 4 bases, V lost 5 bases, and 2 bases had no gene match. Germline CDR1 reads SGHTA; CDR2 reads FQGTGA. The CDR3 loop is CASSTGQGNTIYF. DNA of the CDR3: TGTGCCAGCAGCACGGGACAGGGAAACACCATATATTTT.

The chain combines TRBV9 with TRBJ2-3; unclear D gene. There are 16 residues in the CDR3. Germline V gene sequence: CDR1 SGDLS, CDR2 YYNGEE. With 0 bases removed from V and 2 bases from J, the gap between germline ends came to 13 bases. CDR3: CASSVGPSDFTDTQYF. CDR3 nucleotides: TGTGCCAGCAGCGTAGGACCGTCGGATTTCACAGATACGCAGTATTTT. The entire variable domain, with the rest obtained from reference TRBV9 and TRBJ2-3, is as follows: DSGVTQTPKHLITATGQRVTLRCSPRSGDLSVYWYQQSLDQGLQFLIQYYNGEERAKGNILERFSAQQFPDLHSELNLSSLELGDSALYFCASSVGPSDFTDTQYFGPGTRLTVL.

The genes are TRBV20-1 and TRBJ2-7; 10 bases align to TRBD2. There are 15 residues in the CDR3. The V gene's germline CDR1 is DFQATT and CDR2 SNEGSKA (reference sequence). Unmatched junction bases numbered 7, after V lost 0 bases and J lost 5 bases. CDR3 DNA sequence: TGCAGTGCTAGAGATGGAGCGGGAGGGCCCCACGAGCAGTACTTC. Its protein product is CSARDGAGGPHEQYF.

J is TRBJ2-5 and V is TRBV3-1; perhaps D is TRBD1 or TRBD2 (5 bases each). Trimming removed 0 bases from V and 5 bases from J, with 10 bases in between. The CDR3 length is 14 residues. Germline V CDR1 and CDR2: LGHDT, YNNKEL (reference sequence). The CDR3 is CASSQDSGTETQYF. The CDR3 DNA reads TGTGCCAGCAGCCAAGATTCAGGGACGGAGACCCAGTACTTC.

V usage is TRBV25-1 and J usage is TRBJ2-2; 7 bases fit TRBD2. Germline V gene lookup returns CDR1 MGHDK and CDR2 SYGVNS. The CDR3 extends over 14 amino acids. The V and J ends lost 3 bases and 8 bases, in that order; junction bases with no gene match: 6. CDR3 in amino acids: CASSDRGGKGELFF. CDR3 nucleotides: TGTGCCAGCAGTGATAGGGGAGGGAAAGGGGAGCTGTTTTTT. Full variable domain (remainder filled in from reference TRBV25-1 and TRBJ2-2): EADIYQTPRYLVIGTGKKITLECSQTMGHDKMYWYQQDPGMELHLIHYSYGVNSTEKGDLSSESTVSRIRTEHFPLTLESARPSHTSQYLCASSDRGGKGELFFGEGSRLTVL.

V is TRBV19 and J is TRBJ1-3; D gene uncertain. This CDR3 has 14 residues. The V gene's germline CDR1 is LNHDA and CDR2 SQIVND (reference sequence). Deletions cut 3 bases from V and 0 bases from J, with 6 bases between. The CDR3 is CASSIGDSGNTIYF. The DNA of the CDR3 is TGTGCCAGTAGTATTGGGGACTCTGGAAACACCATATATTTT.

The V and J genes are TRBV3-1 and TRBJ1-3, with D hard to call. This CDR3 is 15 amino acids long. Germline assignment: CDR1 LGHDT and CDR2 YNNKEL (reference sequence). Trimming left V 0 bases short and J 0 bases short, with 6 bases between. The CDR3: CASSQDTASGNTIYF. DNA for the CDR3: TGTGCCAGCAGCCAAGATACGGCCTCTGGAAACACCATATATTTT.

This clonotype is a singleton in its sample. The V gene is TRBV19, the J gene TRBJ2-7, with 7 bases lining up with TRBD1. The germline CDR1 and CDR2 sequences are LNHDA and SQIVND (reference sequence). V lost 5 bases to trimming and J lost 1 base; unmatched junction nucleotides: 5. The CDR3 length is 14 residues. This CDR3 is CASSQRGQSYEQYF. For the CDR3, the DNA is TGTGCCAGTAGTCAAAGGGGACAGTCCTACGAGCAGTACTTC.

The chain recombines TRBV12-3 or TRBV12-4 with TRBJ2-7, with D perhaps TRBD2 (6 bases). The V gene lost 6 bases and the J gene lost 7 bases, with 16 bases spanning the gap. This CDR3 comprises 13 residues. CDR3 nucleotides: TGTGCCAGCAGCCAGAGGGCGGGATTTGAGCAGTACTTC. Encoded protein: CASSQRAGFEQYF.

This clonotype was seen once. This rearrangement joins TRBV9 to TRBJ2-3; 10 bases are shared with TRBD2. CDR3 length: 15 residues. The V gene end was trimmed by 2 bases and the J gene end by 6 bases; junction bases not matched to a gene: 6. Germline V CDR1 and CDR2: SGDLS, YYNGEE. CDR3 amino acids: CASSVRLAGGDTQYF. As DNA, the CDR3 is TGTGCCAGCAGCGTGAGACTAGCGGGTGGGGATACGCAGTATTTT.

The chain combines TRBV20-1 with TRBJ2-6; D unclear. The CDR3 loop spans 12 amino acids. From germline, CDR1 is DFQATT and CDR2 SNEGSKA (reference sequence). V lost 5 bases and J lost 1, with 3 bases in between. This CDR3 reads CSAGSGANVLTF. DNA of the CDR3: TGCAGTGCTGGGTCTGGGGCCAACGTCCTGACTTTC.

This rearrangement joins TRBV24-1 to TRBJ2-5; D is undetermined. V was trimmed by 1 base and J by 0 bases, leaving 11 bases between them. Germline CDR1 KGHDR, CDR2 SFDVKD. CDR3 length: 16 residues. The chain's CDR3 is CATSDFANSHQETQYF. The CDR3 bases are TGTGCCACCAGTGATTTTGCAAACTCACACCAAGAGACCCAGTACTTC.

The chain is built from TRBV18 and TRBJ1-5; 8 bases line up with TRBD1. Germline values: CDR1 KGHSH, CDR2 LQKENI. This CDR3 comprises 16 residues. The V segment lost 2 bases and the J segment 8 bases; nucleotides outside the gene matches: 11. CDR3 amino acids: CASSPGQGQLPEPQHF. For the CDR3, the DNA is TGTGCCAGCTCACCAGGACAGGGACAGCTTCCCGAGCCCCAGCATTTT.

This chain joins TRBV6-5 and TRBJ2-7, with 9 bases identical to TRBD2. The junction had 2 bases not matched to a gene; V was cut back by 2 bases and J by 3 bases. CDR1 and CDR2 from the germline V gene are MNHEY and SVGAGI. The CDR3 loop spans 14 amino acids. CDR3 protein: CASSYGTSFYEQYF. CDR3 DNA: TGTGCCAGCAGTTACGGGACTAGCTTCTACGAGCAGTACTTC.